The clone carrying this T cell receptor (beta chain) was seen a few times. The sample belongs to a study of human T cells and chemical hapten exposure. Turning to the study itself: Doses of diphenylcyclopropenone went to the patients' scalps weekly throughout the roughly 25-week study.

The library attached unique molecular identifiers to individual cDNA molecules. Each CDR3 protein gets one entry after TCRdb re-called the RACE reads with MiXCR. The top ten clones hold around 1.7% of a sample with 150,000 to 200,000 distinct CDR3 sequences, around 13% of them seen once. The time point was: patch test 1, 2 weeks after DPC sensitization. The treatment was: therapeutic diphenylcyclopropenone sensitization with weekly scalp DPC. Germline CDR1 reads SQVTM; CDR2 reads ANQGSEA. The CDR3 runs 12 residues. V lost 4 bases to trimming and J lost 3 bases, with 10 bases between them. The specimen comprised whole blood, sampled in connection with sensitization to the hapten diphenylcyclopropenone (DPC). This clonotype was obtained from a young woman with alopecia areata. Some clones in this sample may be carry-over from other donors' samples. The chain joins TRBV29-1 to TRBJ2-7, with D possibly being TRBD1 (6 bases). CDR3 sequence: CSVVGRGYEQYF. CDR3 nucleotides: TGCAGCGTTGTCGGCAGGGGCTACGAGCAGTACTTC.